This T cell receptor beta chain is from a study of blood T cell repertoires in COVID-19. Method: immunoSEQ multiplex PCR; TCRdb's copy keeps in-frame clones and lacks some. This table has approximately 270,000 clones, roughly 80% appearing once. The CDR3 runs to 10 residues. V was shortened by 6 bases and J by 4 bases, with 6 bases between the two germline ends. Germline V lookup: CDR1 DFQATT, CDR2 SNEGSKA (reference sequence). This chain links TRBV20-1 with TRBJ2-5, with D perhaps matching TRBD2 (5 bases). The material sequenced was peripheral blood. This sequence originates from a man older than 75 with acute or convalescent COVID-19. CDR3 DNA: TGCAGTGCAGGGAGAGAGACCCAGTACTTC. As protein: CSAGRETQYF.